The 19 T cell receptor beta chains below come from one sample, sequenced in a study of response to subunit inactivated influenza vaccine. TCRdb reprocessed the RT-PCR reads via MiXCR and lists one record per CDR3 protein. The table includes a few hundred thousand distinct CDR3 sequences, about 12% detected once. Here the sequenced sample was non-naive T cells sorted from PBMCs, taken roughly 15 days before vaccination. The receptors were sampled from a man aged 50 to 60 who received an inactivated influenza vaccine.

The table lists this clonotype with many counts. This chain links TRBV6-1 with TRBJ1-2; maybe TRBD1 (5 bases). V shed 6 bases and J shed 4 bases, with 12 bases lying between them. The CDR3 has 13 residues. CDR1 is MNHNS and CDR2 is SASEGT in the germline V gene. The CDR3 reads CASSGARAYGYTF. The CDR3, as DNA: TGTGCCAGCAGCGGAGCCAGGGCCTATGGCTACACCTTC.

The chain carries TRBV5-1 and TRBJ2-3; 9 bases line up with TRBD1. Trimming removed 4 bases from V and 4 bases from J; junction bases left unmatched: 7. CDR3 length: 15 residues. Germline V CDR1 and CDR2: SGHRS, YFSETQ. The CDR3 loop reads CASSRTGDSADTQYF. The CDR3 coding sequence is TGCGCCAGCAGCCGGACAGGGGACTCCGCAGATACGCAGTATTTT. The whole variable domain, filled in from reference TRBV5-1 and TRBJ2-3, reads KAGVTQTPRYLIKTRGQQVTLSCSPISGHRSVSWYQQTPGQGLQFLFEYFSETQRNKGNFPGRFSGRQFSNSRSEMNVSTLELGDSALYLCASSRTGDSADTQYFGPGTRLTVL.

The V gene is TRBV12-5, the J gene TRBJ2-2; D perhaps matches TRBD1 (6 bases). This CDR3 contains 16 residues. The V gene's germline CDR1 is LGHNT and CDR2 FRNRAP. Trimming left V 3 bases short and J 1 base short, with 12 bases between. The CDR3 sequence is CASGFTGSENTGELFF. Here the CDR3 DNA reads TGTGCTAGTGGTTTCACAGGGTCGGAGAACACCGGGGAGCTGTTTTTT.

This clonotype occurred a few times. The J gene is TRBJ2-5, the V gene TRBV6-5; D call uncertain. Germline values: CDR1 MNHEY, CDR2 SVGAGI. The V gene lost 4 bases and the J gene lost 1 base, with 13 bases spanning the gap. This CDR3 is 15 amino acids long. The CDR3 DNA follows: TGTGCCAGCAGTTTGTGGAGCATCTCCCAAGAGACCCAGTACTTC. Translated: CASSLWSISQETQYF.

This clonotype showed up just a few times. The V call is TRBV2, the J call TRBJ2-1; possible D gene TRBD2, 5 bases. The CDR3 consists of 15 residues. V lost 6 bases, J lost 1 base, and 13 bases lay in between. Germline values: CDR1 SNHLY, CDR2 FYNNEI. CDR3 nucleotide sequence: TGTGCCAGCAGCGCTAGCTTCGCGTCCTACAATGAGCAGTTCTTC. It encodes CASSASFASYNEQFF.

For the CDR3, the DNA is TGCGCCAGCAGCCAAGATCTGCGGGCCTTCTATGGCTACACCTTC. Amino acid sequence: CASSQDLRAFYGYTF. The V call is TRBV4-3, the J call TRBJ1-2; D is uncertain. From germline, CDR1 is LGHNA and CDR2 YSLEER. V lost 0 bases, J lost 4 bases, and 12 bases lay in between. This CDR3 is built from 15 residues.

This clonotype appeared a few times. The V gene is TRBV4-3, the J gene TRBJ2-7; 9 nucleotides agree with TRBD2. Looked up from germline, CDR1 is LGHNA and CDR2 is YSLEER. The CDR3 contains 16 residues. Trimming removed 3 bases from V and 4 bases from J; junction bases left unmatched: 10. The CDR3 coding sequence is TGCGCCAGCAGCCACCTTAGCGGGGGAACACCTTACGAGCAGTACTTC. Translated: CASSHLSGGTPYEQYF.

The V gene is TRBV28, the J gene TRBJ2-1; 10 nucleotides line up with TRBD2. The ends lost 4 bases at V and 5 bases at J; junction bases unmatched: 11. This CDR3 spans 17 amino acids. Looked up from germline, CDR1 is MDHEN and CDR2 is SYDVKM. Here the CDR3 DNA reads TGTGCCAGCAGTTCCCTCGGACTAGCGGTAATTAACAATGAGCAGTTCTTC. This gives the protein CASSSLGLAVINNEQFF.

This clonotype was seen many times. V gene TRBV6-5 combines with J gene TRBJ2-2; 9 positions match TRBD1. This CDR3 has 18 residues. V shed 2 bases and J 7 bases; nucleotides not matched to a gene: 14. Per germline, CDR1 MNHEY and CDR2 SVGAGI. As DNA, the CDR3 is TGTGCCAGCAGTTACCCCGCGGCCGGGACAGGGACGGACGGGGAGCTGTTTTTT. Its translation: CASSYPAAGTGTDGELFF.

The sample holds many counts of this clonotype. J is TRBJ2-2 and V is TRBV5-6; no reliable D call. Germline loops: CDR1 SGHDT, CDR2 YYEEEE. The CDR3 is 12 amino acids. With 4 bases removed from V and 6 bases from J, the gap between germline ends came to 7 bases. CDR3 nucleotide sequence: TGTGCCAGCAGCGTATTACCCGGGGAGCTGTTTTTT. It specifies CASSVLPGELFF.

At least ten counts were recorded for this clonotype. The rearrangement links TRBV5-6 to TRBJ1-5, with D possibly matching TRBD1 (6 bases). There are 16 residues in the CDR3. Per the germline V gene, CDR1 is SGHDT and CDR2 is YYEEEE. V was shortened by 0 bases and J by 1 base, with 11 bases between the two germline ends. The CDR3 DNA sequence: TGTGCCAGCAGCTTGGCCGGCAGGGGAAGCAATCAGCCCCAGCATTTT. Amino acid sequence: CASSLAGRGSNQPQHF.

This clonotype was seen only a few times. J is TRBJ2-5 and V is TRBV7-2; 8 bases match TRBD2. With 5 bases clipped from V and 0 bases from J, the junction kept 11 bases outside the gene matches. The CDR3 length is 17 residues. The germline V gene encodes CDR1 SGHTA and CDR2 FQGNSA. The chain's CDR3 is CASSPRGGKSYQETQYF. DNA for the CDR3: TGTGCCAGCAGCCCCCGGGGGGGCAAAAGTTACCAAGAGACCCAGTACTTC.

In this sample, this clonotype turned up a few times. The rearrangement links TRBV3-1 to TRBJ2-2; no clear D. The germline V gene encodes CDR1 LGHDT and CDR2 YNNKEL (reference sequence). The CDR3 consists of 14 residues. Trimming cost V 1 base and J 3 bases, with 6 bases left between them. Here the CDR3 DNA reads TGTGCCAGCAGCCAAGCCCCGTACACCGGGGAGCTGTTTTTT. Residues: CASSQAPYTGELFF. Based on the CDR3 plus reference TRBV3-1 and TRBJ2-2, the full variable domain is DTAVSQTPKYLVTQMGNDKSIKCEQNLGHDTMYWYKQDSKKFLKIMFSYNNKELIINETVPNRFSPKSPDKAHLNLHINSLELGDSAVYFCASSQAPYTGELFFGEGSRLTVL.

This clonotype was picked up many times. This chain connects TRBV10-3 to TRBJ2-6; 10 bases are a match to TRBD1. The CDR3 contains 16 residues. V trimming: 6 bases; J trimming: 6 bases; junction bases outside the gene matches: 8. Germline assignment: CDR1 ENHRY and CDR2 SYGVKD. The CDR3 nucleotides read TGTGCCATCAGGAGGGACAGGGGTTTAGCGGCCAACGTCCTGACTTTC. Translation: CAIRRDRGLAANVLTF.

The chain links TRBV2 to TRBJ2-1, with TRBD2 matching over 7 bases. CDR1 is SNHLY, CDR2 FYNNEI, per germline. The J segment lost 4 bases and the V segment lost 2 bases, leaving 5 bases of the junction unmatched. This CDR3 spans 15 amino acids. CDR3 bases: TGTGCCAGCAGTGAACTAGCGGCAGAGTACAATGAGCAGTTCTTC. Translation: CASSELAAEYNEQFF.

Ten or more counts support this clonotype. The chain joins TRBV15 to TRBJ2-7; D is perhaps TRBD2 (6 bases). Deletions cut 5 bases from V and 2 bases from J, with 19 bases between. CDR3 length: 16 residues. Germline V gene lookup returns CDR1 LNHNV and CDR2 YYDKDF (reference sequence). CDR3: CATSGLPGQTTYEQYF. CDR3 DNA: TGTGCCACCAGCGGACTACCCGGCCAGACGACCTACGAGCAGTACTTC. Complete variable domain (other parts from reference TRBV15 and TRBJ2-7): DAMVIQNPRYQVTQFGKPVTLSCSQTLNHNVMYWYQQKSSQAPKLLFHYYDKDFNNEADTPDNFQSRRPNTSFCFLDIRSPGLGDTAMYLCATSGLPGQTTYEQYFGPGTRLTVT.

In this sample, this clonotype turned up a few times. CDR3: CSARGGRETQYF. Here the CDR3 DNA reads TGCAGTGCTAGAGGGGGGCGAGAGACCCAGTACTTC. V gene TRBV20-1 combines with J gene TRBJ2-5, with D tentatively TRBD1 (6 bases). CDR3 length: 12 amino acids. Trimming removed 1 base from V and 4 bases from J, with 7 bases in between. Looked up from germline, CDR1 is DFQATT and CDR2 is SNEGSKA (reference sequence).

Only a few counts were recorded for this clonotype. The chain is built from TRBV6-1 and TRBJ2-7; 8 positions agree with TRBD1. Looked up from germline, CDR1 is MNHNS and CDR2 is SASEGT. The V segment lost 6 bases and the J segment 4 bases; nucleotides outside the gene matches: 14. This CDR3 contains 16 residues. The CDR3 region is CASSPYSTGATYEQYF. The DNA for the CDR3 is TGTGCCAGCAGCCCCTATTCGACAGGGGCTACGTACGAGCAGTACTTC.

By sample share, this clonotype is medium-sized. The chain combines TRBV19 with TRBJ2-1; D may be TRBD2 (5 bases). The germline V gene encodes CDR1 LNHDA and CDR2 SQIVND (reference sequence). The CDR3 totals 13 residues. V was pared by 9 bases and J by 3 bases, with 12 bases between. DNA of the CDR3: TGTGCCAGCAGCCCTCGGGGCTACAATGAGCAGTTCTTC. Protein: CASSPRGYNEQFF.